The subject of this entry is one TCR beta chain. The sample holds many counts of this clonotype. Its antigen is not yet known. No much larger clonotype is one base removed from it; base qualities were not supplied. Libraries came from multiplex PCR. The listed sequencing device is Illumina HiSeq 4000. TCR beta libraries were built with iRepertoire HTBI primers and Arm-PCR amplification of CDR3 regions. Before sequencing, the PCR products underwent gel purification. As for the original processing: Gene usage analysis of CDR3 amino acid clonotypes relied on the 60 or so TRBV and 15 or so TRBJ segments identified across samples. COPE and FqMerger were used to merge filtered high-quality paired reads into contigs. Contigs were aligned with BLAST to IMGT TRBV, TRBD and TRBJ reference genes, and CDR3 was defined per IMGT. Any clonotype with a frequency above 0.1% was counted as a highly expanded clone. Shannon entropy was used to measure repertoire diversity, and the Gini coefficient was used to measure V-J evenness. A clonotype found in more than one individual was treated as public. The public reads were run again by TCRdb, first through fastp at Q25 and then through MiXCR, and only productive beta chains were kept. Rows are combined by CDR3 protein, so each entry shows the most common genes and DNA. The authors' filters were not applied to this entry. The sample table contains a few hundred thousand distinct CDR3 sequences; only one count was recorded for 20% to 25% of them. The top ten constitute around 13% of the sample.

The data were taken from a study of regulatory T cells in long-lasting Graves disease (dated by TCRdb to about 2021). In terms of the full investigation: In the newly diagnosed Graves' disease group, patients had been taking antithyroid drugs for less than 3 months. This study used TCR sequencing and RNA sequencing of peripheral blood to compare persistent Graves' disease patients against newly diagnosed Graves' disease patients. The study took place in China and was registered as a clinical trial. TCR sequencing covered roughly 13 persistent and approximately 20 newly diagnosed Graves' disease patients, around 35 samples in total. The research as a whole found: Only the TCR beta chain was sequenced and analyzed. The study examined only peripheral blood because the primary lesion, thyroid tissue, could not be accessed. Persistent disease showed preferential use of TRBV28, TRBJ1-2 and TRBJ2-5, whereas newly diagnosed disease favored TRBV20-1 and TRBJ2-1. Lower TCR Shannon entropy and fewer highly expanded clones were observed in persistent Graves' disease patients than in newly diagnosed patients, which suggested clonal expansion. The authors noted that the small sample size was a limitation that may lower accuracy. A larger number of public clonotypes was shared among persistent patients (approximately 2,500) than among newly diagnosed patients (about 990).

In light of the paper, this sample's time point label describes: newly diagnosed GD, antithyroid drugs for less than 3 months. For both TCR sequencing and RNA sequencing, RNA was extracted from PBMCs using TRIzol. Graves' disease was diagnosed according to American Thyroid Association guidelines. The patients came from an endocrinology department in Xi'an, China. Each patient gave approximately 10 milliliters of peripheral blood, collected in an EDTA anticoagulant tube. Ficoll Paque Plus density gradient separation was used to isolate PBMCs, and no further T cell sorting was performed. RNA quality was checked with an Agilent 2100 Bioanalyzer and agarose gel, and concentration with a NanoDrop 2000. The V end gives up 6 bases and the J end 8 bases, leaving 12 bases in the junction not matched to a gene. The germline V gene (reference sequence) provides CDR1 DFQATT and CDR2 SNEGSKA. The CDR3 runs 14 residues from the cysteine to the phenylalanine. CDR3 DNA only is kept here, 42 bases in frame from base 1.

Rearrangement joined TRBV20-1 to TRBJ2-1; the central 8 bases match TRBD2. The TCR was taken from a female donor with Graves disease. The source material was peripheral blood mononuclear cells (PBMCs), sampled at new diagnosis, from a patient treated with antithyroid drugs. CDR3 reads: CSARTQRGIYEQFF. The sequenced DNA: TGCAGTGCCCGGACCCAGCGGGGGATCTATGAGCAGTTCTTC.